There are many counts of the clone carrying this T cell receptor (beta chain). Its target is unknown. The data are from a study of neurological immune-mediated disorders. Study-wide results and caveats: It was HTLV-1-associated myelopathy that showed the most TCR clonal expansion, while multiple sclerosis showed the least, falling below healthy controls.

Time point of the sample: longitudinal time-point 2. 2 million PBMCs stored at -80 C were the source of the unsorted libraries. V was pared by 3 bases and J by 0 bases, with 8 bases of the junction left unmatched. This CDR3 is 16 amino acids long. Germline loops: CDR1 DFQATT, CDR2 SNEGSKA (reference sequence). Synthesis of cDNA was carried out by template-switch 5'RACE. The reaction used 10-nucleotide random UMIs. TCRdb analysed the 5' RACE reads with MiXCR anew, one entry per CDR3 protein. The data show about 49,000 distinct CDR3 sequences, 10% to 15% seen once. This chain links TRBV20-1 with TRBJ1-5; 7 nucleotides align to TRBD1. The origin of this receptor is a male donor with HTLV-1-associated myelopathy (HAM/TSP). Sequencing used PBMCs. CDR3 amino acids: CSASDRVRGSNQPQHF. CDR3 DNA sequence: TGCAGTGCTAGCGACAGGGTGAGGGGTAGCAATCAGCCCCAGCATTTT.